What follows are 7 T cell receptor beta chains derived from one specimen sequenced in a study of cytomegalovirus exposure and HLA in healthy donors. Researchers ran the PCR with 60 Vbeta and 13 Jbeta primers. Measured with immunoSEQ multiplex PCR; TCRdb has only the in-frame clones, and not every one. The repertoire holds roughly 140,000 clones, with less than 85% as singletons. The source material was PBMCs. The receptors originated from a man aged 35 to 55 in good health and CMV-seropositive.

This clone was detected only a few times. This chain links TRBV5-3 with TRBJ2-7; 10 positions agree with TRBD1. TRBV5-3 is an open reading frame whose function is uncertain. The CDR3 consists of 15 residues. Trimming cost V 4 bases and J 4 bases; bases outside gene matches: 8. The CDR3 is CARSPPGTGAYEQYF. DNA of the CDR3: TGTGCCAGAAGCCCTCCCGGGACAGGGGCATACGAGCAGTACTTC.

The gene calls are TRBV18 and TRBJ1-1, with D unclear. This CDR3 contains 15 residues. Looked up from germline, CDR1 is KGHSH and CDR2 is LQKENI. Trimming cost V 5 bases and J 3 bases, with 16 bases left between them. CDR3 coding DNA: TGTGCCAGCTCATCAATCGACGGGGTCGACACTGAAGCTTTCTTT. Its translation is CASSSIDGVDTEAFF.

CDR3 sequence reads: CASSRGGGYGYTF. In nucleotides, the CDR3 is TGTGCCAGCTCCCGGGGAGGCGGCTATGGCTACACCTTC. V is TRBV28 and J is TRBJ1-2; D not resolved. Trimming removed 8 bases from V and 4 bases from J, with 14 bases in between. Germline V gene sequence: CDR1 MDHEN, CDR2 SYDVKM. This CDR3 region has 13 residues.

V usage is TRBV4-2 and J usage is TRBJ2-7; D might be TRBD2 (7 bases). The CDR3 consists of 17 residues. V was cut by 1 base and J by 0 bases, with 16 bases left in between. The germline V gene has CDR1 LGHNA and CDR2 YNFKEQ. The CDR3 region has the DNA TGTGCCAGCAGCCAAGGAAGGGGGGGGCCCAGCTCCTACGAGCAGTACTTC. Its protein is CASSQGRGGPSSYEQYF.

With respect to this clone: Other DNA sequences in this specimen translate into the identical CDR3. This chain joins TRBV6-1 and TRBJ1-2, with D uncertain. CDR3 length: 13 amino acids. V gave up 2 bases and J gave up 2 bases, with 6 bases separating them. The germline CDR1 and CDR2 sequences are MNHNS and SASEGT. This chain's CDR3 is CASSERRNYGYTF. CDR3 bases: TGTGCCAGCAGTGAAAGGAGAAACTATGGCTACACCTTC.

The chain is built from TRBV19 and TRBJ2-7, with 9 bases lining up with TRBD1. CDR3 length: 14 amino acids. CDR1 and CDR2 from the germline V gene are LNHDA and SQIVND (reference sequence). Trimming took 6 bases from V and 2 from J; bases not matched to a gene: 5. DNA for the CDR3: TGTGCCAGTAGAGGGACAGGGCACCCCTACGAGCAGTACTTC. Its protein product is CASRGTGHPYEQYF.

This sequence joins TRBV9 and TRBJ1-1; D unclear. Per the germline V gene, CDR1 is SGDLS and CDR2 is YYNGEE. V was cut by 3 bases and J by 2 bases, with 8 bases left in between. This CDR3 spans 13 amino acids. CDR3 sequence: CASSGSPNTEAFF. In DNA, the CDR3 is TGTGCCAGCAGCGGGAGTCCCAACACTGAAGCTTTCTTT.